The 6 T cell receptor beta chains listed next were all sequenced from one sample in a study of blood T cell repertoires in COVID-19. Clones were read by immunoSEQ multiplex PCR, and TCRdb kept only the in-frame ones, dropping some. Of about 300,000 clones listed, roughly 86% were seen once; the top ten hold under 3.5%. The specimen was PBMCs or T cells enriched from blood (not recorded which). The receptors were gathered from a woman in her fifties or sixties who had been exposed to COVID-19.

This chain uses TRBV6-5 with TRBJ1-2; D may be TRBD1 (6 bases). Trimming left V 10 bases short and J 6 bases short, with 18 bases between. The CDR3 contains 13 residues. CDR1 and CDR2 (germline): MNHEY, SVGAGI. The CDR3 nucleotides are TGTGCCACCAATTCCCTTAACAGGGATGGCTACACCTTC. Its protein product is CATNSLNRDGYTF.

This clone was detected once. This chain joins TRBV5-1 and TRBJ1-5; tentatively, D is TRBD1 (6 bases). CDR3 size: 13 residues. CDR1 and CDR2 from the germline V gene are SGHRS and YFSETQ. V dropped 0 bases and J dropped 6 bases, with 7 bases sitting between them. CDR3 nucleotide sequence: TGCGCCAGCAGCTTGGGGGGGCCTCAGCCCCAGCATTTT. Its translation: CASSLGGPQPQHF.

V is TRBV6-1 and J is TRBJ1-5; D remains unclear. The CDR3 sequence is 16 residues long. CDR1 is MNHNS and CDR2 is SASEGT in the germline V gene. The V gene lost 1 base and the J gene lost 3 bases, with 13 bases spanning the gap. This chain's CDR3 is CASSEGGGRINQPQHF. The DNA of the CDR3 is TGTGCCAGCAGTGAAGGAGGAGGCAGGATCAATCAGCCCCAGCATTTT.

This chain connects TRBV6-5 to TRBJ1-2; TRBD1 might be the D (5 bases). The CDR3 contains 15 residues. The V and J ends lost 5 bases and 5 bases respectively, with 18 bases between them. Germline lookup yields CDR1 MNHEY and CDR2 SVGAGI. CDR3 DNA sequence: TGTGCCAGCAGTAATTCTGGGGCCCTGCCTTATGGCTACACCTTC. This gives the protein CASSNSGALPYGYTF.

The chain carries TRBV5-1 and TRBJ2-7; 9 nucleotides match TRBD1. V lost 4 bases to trimming and J lost 2 bases; unmatched junction nucleotides: 4. Germline-derived CDR1 and CDR2 are SGHRS and YFSETQ. The CDR3 is 14 amino acids. CDR3 in amino acids: CASSGGTGPYEQYF. The CDR3 nucleotides are TGCGCCAGCAGCGGGGGGACAGGGCCCTACGAGCAGTACTTC.

The chain recombines TRBV19 with TRBJ1-2; TRBD1 is a possible D gene (5 bases). This CDR3 comprises 12 residues. Trimming left V 5 bases short and J 5 bases short, with 9 bases between. Germline V CDR1 and CDR2: LNHDA, SQIVND (reference sequence). The CDR3 spells CASSAGMYGYTF. The CDR3 DNA reads TGTGCCAGTAGTGCAGGGATGTATGGCTACACCTTC.